This T cell receptor beta chain was sequenced during a study of T cells in Graves' hyperthyroidism and ophthalmopathy. Overall study results and limits: Ophthalmopathy was model-predicted a median roughly six months pre-onset. Ophthalmopathy was told apart from stable hyperthyroidism by a 13 V-J model. Most thyroid-expanded clonotypes above 0.001 were also found in blood.

Subjects aged 18 to 65 presented with newly diagnosed hyperthyroidism of less than 2 months' duration. TCR beta CDR3 regions were amplified from RNA. With the HTBI primer set, the TCR CDR3 went through a first round of RT-PCR. TCRdb processed the multiplex PCR reads anew with MiXCR; each CDR3 protein has one entry. Of hundreds of thousands of distinct CDR3 sequences in the sample, about 17% were seen once. Germline V CDR1 and CDR2: LGHDT, YNNKEL (reference sequence). The V end was cut by 3 bases, the J end by 0 bases, with 19 bases between. This CDR3 has 18 amino acids. This clonotype has at least ten counts. Its antigen remains unknown.

Input material: blood. The receptor comes from a woman aged 50 to 60 with Graves' hyperthyroidism that later progressed to Graves' ophthalmopathy. The chain is built from TRBV3-1 and TRBJ2-3; a possible D gene is TRBD2 (5 bases). CDR3 sequence: CASSHPRAEHPSTDTQYF. The CDR3 region has the DNA TGTGCCAGCAGCCATCCTCGAGCGGAGCATCCTAGCACAGATACGCAGTATTTT.